The table lists the clone carrying this T cell receptor (beta chain) with a count of one. Its antigen is currently unknown. The donor population consisted of healthy HIV-negative adults with no recent acute infections or vaccinations. This entry is derived from a study of shared clonotypes between healthy human individuals. Study results and limitations: Clonotypes which were not shared had lower generation probabilities than clonotypes that all four donors shared.

Every immunoSEQ plate was one replicate of a subset's evenly spread DNA. Some clones are missing from TCRdb's copy, which holds only in-frame ones; the method was immunoSEQ multiplex PCR. This sample has approximately 1.4 million clones, with 95% to 99% found just once. The CDR3 totals 14 residues. CDR1 SGHTA and CDR2 FQGNSA come from the germline V gene. Deletions cut 1 base from V and 8 bases from J, with 14 bases between. Sequenced: naive CD4+ T cells sorted from blood. Sample subset: CD45RA+ positively selected. This sequence originates from a man under 40 in good health. This sequence joins TRBV7-2 and TRBJ1-1; no reliable D call. CDR3 protein: CASSLVLGSGEAFF. In DNA form, the CDR3 reads TGTGCCAGCAGCTTAGTATTAGGGTCCGGGGAAGCTTTCTTT.